The rows below give T cell receptor beta chains drawn from one sample of a study of spatial heterogeneity in lung cancer. MiXCR was run by TCRdb on the 5' RACE reads, yielding one entry per CDR3 protein. Among tens of thousands of distinct CDR3 sequences listed, 6% to 8% were seen once. The material sequenced was PBMCs, taken at surgery. The source of these receptors is a male donor with early-stage non-small cell lung cancer. CDR3s include the opening cysteine and the closing phenylalanine or tryptophan. A D gene is named only where the DNA matches it firmly. Expanded clones get a size class; other rows say once, few or many, or leave the size out.

j_call v_call d_call clone_size cdr3_aa cdr3_nt
TRBJ1-3 TRBV30 . many CAWKASGNTIYF TGTGCCTGGAAGGCCTCCGGAAACACCATATATTTT
TRBJ1-2 TRBV20-1 . many CSAPLAHGGGENYGYTF TGCAGTGCTCCTCTCGCCCATGGTGGGGGGGAAAACTATGGCTACACCTTC
TRBJ2-5 TRBV7-9 . . CASSSRAGTQETQHF TGTGCCAGCAGCTCCCGGGCCGGGACGCAAGAGACCCAGCACTTC
TRBJ1-2 TRBV6-5 . . CASSPPASSRNYGYTF TGTGCCAGCAGCCCCCCAGCTTCGAGCAGGAACTATGGCTACACCTTC
TRBJ2-1 TRBV5-1 . . CASSLGGSAINEQFF TGCGCCAGCAGCTTGGGGGGATCGGCAATCAATGAGCAGTTCTTC
TRBJ2-3 TRBV6-2/TRBV6-3 TRBD2 . CASSQPDGRDTQYF TGTGCCAGCAGCCAACCTGACGGGAGGGATACGCAGTATTTT
TRBJ2-7 TRBV27 . few CASSETHISYEQYF TGTGCCAGCAGCGAGACGCATATATCCTACGAGCAGTACTTC
TRBJ2-1 TRBV13 . many CASSISVINEQFF TGTGCCAGCAGCATCAGCGTAATCAATGAGCAGTTCTTC
TRBJ1-4 TRBV6-5 . . CASSKDRKLFF TGTGCCAGCAGTAAGGACAGAAAACTGTTTTTT
TRBJ2-3 TRBV7-2 TRBD2 . CASSLAGRLAGAFTDTQYF TGTGCCAGCAGCTTAGCGGGGAGACTAGCGGGGGCATTCACAGATACGCAGTATTTT
TRBJ2-3 TRBV29-1 . many CSVGKLDTQYF TGCAGCGTTGGAAAATTGGATACGCAGTATTTT
TRBJ1-2 TRBV19 . . CASSIGKVNYGYTF TGTGCCAGTAGTATTGGTAAGGTTAACTATGGCTACACCTTC
TRBJ1-5 TRBV3-1 . many CASSQDWGDQPQHF TGTGCCAGCAGCCAAGATTGGGGGGACCAGCCCCAGCATTTT
TRBJ1-6 TRBV7-9 . few CASRESGSPLHF TGTGCCAGCAGGGAGTCTGGGTCACCCCTCCACTTT
TRBJ1-5 TRBV4-1 . few CASSQIGWQPQHF TGCGCCAGCAGCCAGATCGGCTGGCAGCCCCAGCATTTT
TRBJ2-4 TRBV4-3 TRBD2 . CASSQEHGAGENIQYF TGCGCCAGCAGCCAAGAACACGGGGCGGGGGAAAACATTCAGTACTTC
TRBJ2-1 TRBV24-1 TRBD2 many CATSDAGTSGRAGNEQFF TGTGCCACCAGTGATGCCGGGACTAGCGGGAGGGCCGGGAATGAGCAGTTCTTC
TRBJ1-1 TRBV6-2/TRBV6-3 . few CASSYLGATEAFF TGTGCCAGCAGTTACTTGGGAGCCACTGAAGCTTTCTTT
TRBJ2-5 TRBV5-1 TRBD2 . CASSFPTSGLSIATQYF TGCGCCAGCAGCTTCCCGACTAGCGGCCTCTCGATTGCGACCCAGTACTTC
TRBJ2-7 TRBV7-2 . many CASSFTGSRTYEQYF TGTGCCAGCAGCTTCACAGGGAGTAGAACCTACGAGCAGTACTTC
TRBJ1-1 TRBV7-2 . . CASSSPGRSEALF TGTGCCAGCAGCTCACCGGGACGTTCCGAAGCTCTCTTT
TRBJ2-4 TRBV18 TRBD2 . CASSPGGGADIQYF TGTGCCAGCTCACCAGGGGGAGGGGCGGACATTCAGTACTTC
TRBJ2-1 TRBV3-1 . . CASSQGGSPADEQFF TGTGCCAGCAGCCAAGGTGGCAGTCCCGCGGATGAGCAGTTCTTC
TRBJ1-6 TRBV6-1 . . CASSERSSPLHF TGTGCCAGCAGTGAAAGATCTTCACCCCTCCACTTT
TRBJ1-5 TRBV4-3 . many CASSPERNSNQPQHF TGCGCCAGCAGCCCCGAGAGGAATAGCAATCAGCCCCAGCATTTT
TRBJ1-5 TRBV7-6 . many CASSLYENQPQHF TGTGCCAGCAGCTTATACGAGAATCAGCCCCAGCATTTT
TRBJ1-6 TRBV10-2 . . CASSWPGYSPLHF TGCGCCAGCAGTTGGCCAGGATATTCACCCCTCCACTTT
TRBJ1-6 TRBV6-5 . few CASSLSGNYNSPLHF TGTGCCAGCAGTTTGTCCGGGAACTATAATTCACCCCTCCACTTT
TRBJ1-2 TRBV9 . many CASSVGHGGTGYTF TGTGCCAGCAGCGTAGGGCATGGCGGGACTGGCTACACCTTC
TRBJ2-1 TRBV4-3 TRBD1 many CASSQEWSRGPTHEQFF TGCGCCAGCAGCCAAGAGTGGTCCAGGGGGCCCACCCATGAGCAGTTCTTC
TRBJ2-5 TRBV3-1 . few CASSPTQAEETQYF TGTGCCAGCAGCCCCACGCAGGCCGAAGAGACCCAGTACTTC
TRBJ2-1 TRBV5-1 TRBD1 many CASSPSSRGHEQFF TGCGCCAGCAGCCCGTCCTCTAGGGGGCATGAGCAGTTCTTC
TRBJ2-2 TRBV7-9 . . CASKGLTNTGELFF TGTGCCAGCAAGGGACTTACGAACACCGGGGAGCTGTTTTTT
TRBJ2-3 TRBV11-2 TRBD2 . CASSLVSGVTDTQYF TGTGCCAGCAGCTTAGTTAGCGGGGTCACAGATACGCAGTATTTT
TRBJ1-4 TRBV29-1 . many CSVRGRANEKLFF TGCAGCGTCCGGGGGCGGGCTAATGAAAAACTGTTTTTT
TRBJ1-6 TRBV5-1 TRBD1 few CASSDSTGGSSPLHF TGCGCCAGCAGTGATTCGACAGGGGGCAGTTCACCCCTCCACTTT
TRBJ2-1 TRBV2 TRBD2 many CAITFSLAGAAEQFF TGTGCCATTACCTTTTCACTAGCGGGAGCTGCTGAGCAGTTCTTC
TRBJ2-2 TRBV29-1 TRBD2 medium-sized CSVRRSGRANTGELFF TGCAGCGTCCGACGTAGCGGGAGGGCTAACACCGGGGAGCTGTTTTTT
TRBJ2-1 TRBV19 TRBD1 few CASSTGGTGGNEQFF TGTGCCAGTAGCACCGGGGGGACAGGGGGCAATGAGCAGTTCTTC
TRBJ1-2 TRBV7-2 . medium-sized CASSPRSHGYTF TGTGCCAGCAGCCCCAGATCCCATGGCTACACCTTC
TRBJ2-7 TRBV6-6 TRBD2 many CASSDPLAGGREQYF TGTGCCAGCAGTGACCCACTAGCGGGGGGGAGGGAGCAGTACTTC
TRBJ2-2 TRBV9 . many CASSAANTGELFF TGTGCCAGCAGCGCCGCTAACACCGGGGAGCTGTTTTTT